The present entry profiles one T cell receptor beta chain with its context. This CDR3 contains 16 residues. Unmatched junction bases numbered 3, after V lost 5 bases and J lost 4 bases. Germline lookup yields CDR1 SNHLY and CDR2 FYNNEI. The participants were between about 18 and 90 years old and came from some 23 US areas. Self-reported history from a screening survey and questionnaire set each donor's cohort. Donors in Cohort 3 who had recovered were those with two negative PCRs, healthcare professional clearance, or resolution of their symptoms. TCRdb's copy holds only in-frame clones and misses some; the assay was immunoSEQ multiplex PCR. The repertoire consists of 200,000 to 250,000 clones, with 70% to 85% occurring once and the leading ten covering roughly 3.5%. The source of the sample is a study of blood T cell repertoires in COVID-19. Study-wide context: The analysed material was cDNA or gDNA that came from T cells, B-cell-depleted T cells, or PBMCs.

Sequenced: PBMCs or T cells enriched from blood (not recorded which). The chain combines TRBV2 with TRBJ2-2; 14 nucleotides match TRBD2. This clonotype was obtained from a woman aged 60-75 years who had recovered from COVID-19. CDR3 nucleotides: TGTGCCAGCAGTCGAGGACTAGCGGGGGGCACCGGGGAGCTGTTTTTT. Amino acids: CASSRGLAGGTGELFF.